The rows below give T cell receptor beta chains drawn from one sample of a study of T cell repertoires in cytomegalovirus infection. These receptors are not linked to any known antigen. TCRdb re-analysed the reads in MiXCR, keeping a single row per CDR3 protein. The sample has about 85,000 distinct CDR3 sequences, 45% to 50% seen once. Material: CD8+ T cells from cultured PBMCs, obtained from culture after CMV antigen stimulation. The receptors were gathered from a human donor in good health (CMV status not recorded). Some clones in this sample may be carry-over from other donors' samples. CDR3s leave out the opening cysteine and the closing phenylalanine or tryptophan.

CDR3aa: ASSPGGGEQY
j_gene: TRBJ2-7
v_gene: TRBV28

CDR3aa: ASSLAGGYTGDWGTEAF
j_gene: TRBJ1-1
v_gene: TRBV7-8

CDR3aa: ASGNVPGPTGELF
j_gene: TRBJ2-2
v_gene: TRBV12-5

CDR3aa: ASSSRTGPDTQY
j_gene: TRBJ2-3
v_gene: TRBV7-6

CDR3aa: ASSWGGGSNTIY
j_gene: TRBJ1-3
v_gene: TRBV5-3

CDR3aa: ASSLGAGVPYEQY
j_gene: TRBJ2-7
v_gene: TRBV7-6

CDR3aa: ASSYDTFNQPQH
j_gene: TRBJ1-5
v_gene: TRBV4-1

CDR3aa: ASSVEWGSDTQY
j_gene: TRBJ2-3
v_gene: TRBV9

CDR3aa: ASSQASDEGEEQY
j_gene: TRBJ2-7
v_gene: TRBV11-1

CDR3aa: ASSLAFTGGDTTDTQY
j_gene: TRBJ2-3
v_gene: TRBV7-9

CDR3aa: ASSQVMTGSYGYT
j_gene: TRBJ1-2
v_gene: TRBV4-1

CDR3aa: ASSLDNDPGGYT
j_gene: TRBJ1-2
v_gene: TRBV7-9

CDR3aa: ASRGSIYEQY
j_gene: TRBJ2-7
v_gene: TRBV2

CDR3aa: SVVDTRAGQPQH
j_gene: TRBJ1-5
v_gene: TRBV29-1

CDR3aa: ASSYSAAGGHYNEQF
j_gene: TRBJ2-1
v_gene: TRBV6-6

CDR3aa: ASSEDWTDEQF
j_gene: TRBJ2-1
v_gene: TRBV6-1

CDR3aa: ASSQDRGGIQIQY
j_gene: TRBJ2-4
v_gene: TRBV14

CDR3aa: ASSEEPASGEDNEQF
j_gene: TRBJ2-1
v_gene: TRBV6-1

CDR3aa: ASSYSGTDQPQH
j_gene: TRBJ1-5
v_gene: TRBV6-6

CDR3aa: AIIANTEAF
j_gene: TRBJ1-1
v_gene: TRBV10-3

CDR3aa: ASNKGGVGNQPQH
j_gene: TRBJ1-5
v_gene: TRBV9

CDR3aa: ASSYSGQVPEAF
j_gene: TRBJ1-1
v_gene: TRBV6-5